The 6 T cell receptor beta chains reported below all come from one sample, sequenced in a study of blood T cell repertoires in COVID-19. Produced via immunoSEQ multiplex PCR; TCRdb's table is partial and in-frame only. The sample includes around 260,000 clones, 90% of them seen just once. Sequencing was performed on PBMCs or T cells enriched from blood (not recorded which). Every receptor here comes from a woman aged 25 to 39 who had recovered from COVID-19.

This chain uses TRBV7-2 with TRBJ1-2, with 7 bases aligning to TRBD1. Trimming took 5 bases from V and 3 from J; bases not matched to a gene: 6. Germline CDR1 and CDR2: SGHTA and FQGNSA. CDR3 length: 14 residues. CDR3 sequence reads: CASSTQGGDYGYTF. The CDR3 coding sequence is TGTGCCAGCAGCACCCAAGGGGGCGACTATGGCTACACCTTC.

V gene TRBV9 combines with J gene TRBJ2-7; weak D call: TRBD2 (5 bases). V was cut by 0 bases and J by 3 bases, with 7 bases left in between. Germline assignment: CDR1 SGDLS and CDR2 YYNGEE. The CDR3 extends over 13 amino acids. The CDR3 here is CASSVAGSYEQYF. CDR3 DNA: TGTGCCAGCAGCGTAGCGGGGAGCTACGAGCAGTACTTC.

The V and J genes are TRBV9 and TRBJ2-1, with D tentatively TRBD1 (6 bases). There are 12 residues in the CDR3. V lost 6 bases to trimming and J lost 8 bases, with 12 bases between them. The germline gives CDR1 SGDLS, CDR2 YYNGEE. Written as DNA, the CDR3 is TGTGCCAGCAACAGGGATTTTGATGAGCAGTTCTTC. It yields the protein CASNRDFDEQFF.

Here the CDR3 reads CASSPDRGGIGEKLFF. CDR3 coding DNA: TGTGCCAGCAGCCCGGACAGGGGTGGTATAGGAGAAAAACTGTTTTTT. The chain employs TRBV28 and TRBJ1-4, with TRBD1 identical over 9 bases. With V trimmed by 6 bases and J by 8 bases, 13 bases remained unmatched. The CDR3 is made up of 16 amino acids. The germline V gene encodes CDR1 MDHEN and CDR2 SYDVKM.

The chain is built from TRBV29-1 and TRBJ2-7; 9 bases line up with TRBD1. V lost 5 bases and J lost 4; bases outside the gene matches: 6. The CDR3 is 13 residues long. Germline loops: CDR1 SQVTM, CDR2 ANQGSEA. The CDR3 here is CSVRQGVLYEQYF. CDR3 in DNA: TGCAGCGTTCGACAGGGGGTGTTGTACGAGCAGTACTTC.

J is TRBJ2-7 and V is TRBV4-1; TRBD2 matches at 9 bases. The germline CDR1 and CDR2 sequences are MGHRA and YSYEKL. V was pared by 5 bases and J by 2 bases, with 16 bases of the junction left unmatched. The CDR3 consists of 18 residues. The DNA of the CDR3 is TGCGCCAGCAGCGAGGCGTCGGCACTAGCGGGCCGAACCTACGAGCAGTACTTC. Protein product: CASSEASALAGRTYEQYF.